This TCR beta chain was observed in a study of blood T cell repertoires in COVID-19. The method was immunoSEQ multiplex PCR; TCRdb's version includes in-frame clones alone and lacks a portion of them. The table lists 240,000 or so clones, approximately 90% of them singletons, with roughly 10% in the top ten. CDR3 size: 18 residues. Germline V CDR1 and CDR2: LGHNA, YSLEER. The V and J ends lost 0 bases and 6 bases respectively, with 18 bases between them. V and J are TRBV4-3 and TRBJ1-6; weak D call: TRBD1 (6 bases). The sequence derives from a man in his forties who had recovered from COVID-19. Sequenced: PBMCs or T cells enriched from blood (not recorded which). The CDR3 loop is CASSQDSPRGMSNSPLHF. DNA for the CDR3: TGCGCCAGCAGCCAAGATAGTCCCAGGGGAATGAGTAATTCACCCCTCCACTTT.